This TCR beta chain was documented in a study of CD8+ T cells in alopecia areata. On the study more broadly: Treated individuals took tofacitinib by mouth, 5 to 10 mg twice daily. Study-wide results and caveats: Normal scalp showed lower clonality than lesional scalp, especially alopecia totalis/universalis.

Lesional scalp tissue (obtained by punch biopsy) and peripheral blood were collected from alopecia areata patients. Worth noting for this clone: Its antigen is unidentified.

The authors extracted RNA and reverse transcribed it into cDNA as the sequencing template. Clones were sequenced by immunoSEQ multiplex PCR, and TCRdb holds only the in-frame ones, with some missing. The sample shows some 170,000 clones, less than 80% of them seen only once. V was trimmed by 0 bases and J by 5 bases, leaving 4 bases between them. Germline CDR1 reads DFQATT; CDR2 reads SNEGSKA (reference sequence). The CDR3 length is 11 residues. The V gene is TRBV20-1, the J gene TRBJ1-2; D is undetermined. The clonotype comes from a human donor with alopecia areata. The sequences come from CD8+ T cells sorted from blood, collected at week 0. In DNA form, the CDR3 reads TGCAGTGCTAGAGAAGGATATGGCTACACCTTC. Amino acids: CSAREGYGYTF.